This T cell receptor beta chain is from a study of T-cell reconstitution after alpha-beta-depleted transplantation in children. Study-level findings and limits: Among T cells one year after transplant, newly produced cells accounted for most counts and diversity. Surviving thymic progenitors and recipient T cells were the source of high TCRbeta diversity at day 60 in some patients. There were reportedly several hundred expanded graft clones from which alpha-beta T cells came about two months after transplant.

This sample's TCRbeta library carried unique molecular identifier barcodes. TCRdb fed the PCR reads into MiXCR, producing one record per CDR3 protein. Among hundreds of thousands of distinct CDR3 sequences listed, around 15% were seen once. In the case of this clonotype: Its target is unknown.

V was clipped by 2 bases and J by 1 base; unmatched bases: 21. CDR3 size: 21 residues. CDR1 SGHRS and CDR2 YFSETQ come from the germline V gene. The sequencing here drew on PBMCs, mostly from graft donor cells, taken 360 days after TCRalphabeta/CD19-depleted stem cell transplant. The genes are TRBV5-1 and TRBJ2-3, with TRBD2 matching over 8 bases. The sequence derives from a boy in the first two years of life who had a stem cell transplant for Wiskott-Aldrich syndrome, so the T cells may come from the graft donor. The CDR3, as DNA: TGCGCCAGCAGCTTTACGCCTCACCTCCCGGGGGGGCCCATAGGCACAGATACGCAGTATTTT. Protein product: CASSFTPHLPGGPIGTDTQYF.